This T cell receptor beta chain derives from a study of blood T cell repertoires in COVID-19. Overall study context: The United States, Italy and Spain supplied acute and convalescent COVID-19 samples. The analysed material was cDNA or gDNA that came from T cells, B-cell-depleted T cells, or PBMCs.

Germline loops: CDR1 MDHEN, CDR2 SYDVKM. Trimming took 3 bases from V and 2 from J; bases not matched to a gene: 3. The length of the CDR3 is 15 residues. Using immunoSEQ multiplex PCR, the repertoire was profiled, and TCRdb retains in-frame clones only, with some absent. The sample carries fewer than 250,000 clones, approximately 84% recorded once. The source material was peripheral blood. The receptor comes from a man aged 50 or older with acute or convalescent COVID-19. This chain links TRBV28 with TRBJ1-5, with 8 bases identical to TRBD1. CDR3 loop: CASSLSGGGNQPQHF. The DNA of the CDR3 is TGTGCCAGCAGTTTGTCAGGGGGCGGCAATCAGCCCCAGCATTTT.